A single sample is the source of the 25 T cell receptor beta chains below, sequenced in a study of Graves' ophthalmopathy and Graves' hyperthyroidism. RNA transcripts served as template for amplifying TCR beta CDR3 sequences. First-round RT-PCR used HTBI primers; second-round multiplex PCR followed. TCRdb re-called the multiplex PCR reads through MiXCR, storing one row per CDR3 protein. The sample records a few hundred thousand distinct CDR3 sequences, about 18% being singletons. The sample consisted of peripheral blood. These TCRs come from a woman under 30 with Graves' ophthalmopathy.

This clonotype was seen repeatedly, ten times or more. The chain links TRBV4-1 to TRBJ1-6; D unresolved. The CDR3 runs 17 residues. Trimming stripped 0 bases from V and 5 bases from J, with 14 bases between. Looked up from germline, CDR1 is MGHRA and CDR2 is YSYEKL. DNA of the CDR3: TGCGCCAGCAGCCAAGATCTTGTGACATGGGATAATTCACCCCTCCACTTT. Encoded protein: CASSQDLVTWDNSPLHF.

The V call is TRBV6-8, the J call TRBJ2-7, with TRBD2 matching 8 bases. V was pared by 4 bases and J by 0 bases, with 5 bases of the junction left unmatched. Germline loops: CDR1 MNHGY, CDR2 SAAAGT. The CDR3 is 15 residues long. The CDR3 reads CASSWREALSYEQYF. CDR3 DNA sequence: TGTGCCAGCAGTTGGCGGGAGGCGCTCTCCTACGAGCAGTACTTC.

The chain links TRBV28 to TRBJ1-1; possibly TRBD1 for D (6 bases). The V end lost 6 bases, the J end lost 11 bases, and 22 bases lay between the germline ends. Germline V gives CDR1 MDHEN, CDR2 SYDVKM. The CDR3 has 14 amino acids. CDR3 protein: CASSSGTTPAVAFF. Here the CDR3 DNA reads TGTGCCAGCAGCTCCGGGACAACCCCCGCGGTGGCTTTCTTT.

The sample holds many counts of this clonotype. The chain joins TRBV10-1 to TRBJ2-5; no definite D call. Germline V gene lookup returns CDR1 WNHNN and CDR2 SYGVQD (reference sequence). CDR3 length: 15 amino acids. Trimming took off 0 bases at V and 0 bases at J, with 8 bases between the two ends. The CDR3 DNA is TGCGCCAGCAGTGAGTCGGGAAGCGACCAAGAGACCCAGTACTTC. Amino acids: CASSESGSDQETQYF.

This clonotype appeared many times. The CDR3 spells CASSPNPHRGSIETQYF. CDR3 in DNA: TGTGCCAGCTCACCGAATCCCCACAGGGGCTCCATAGAGACCCAGTACTTC. V and J are TRBV18 and TRBJ2-5; 7 nucleotides align to TRBD1. The CDR3 runs to 17 residues. The V and J ends lost 3 bases and 4 bases, in that order; junction bases with no gene match: 14. CDR1 and CDR2 from the germline V gene are KGHSH and LQKENI.

This clonotype was counted at least ten times. V usage is TRBV11-2 and J usage is TRBJ1-1; D possibly corresponds to TRBD1 (6 bases). This CDR3 region has 14 residues. Germline V gene data show CDR1 as SGHAT and CDR2 as FQNNGV. V lost 5 bases to trimming and J lost 6 bases, with 16 bases between them. DNA of the CDR3: TGTGCCAGCAGCACCCCGACAGGATTCGCTGAAGCTTTCTTT. Translating gives CASSTPTGFAEAFF.

This clonotype was counted ten times or more. The genes are TRBV30 and TRBJ2-2; 8 bases map to TRBD1. CDR3 length: 15 amino acids. Germline CDR1 reads GTSNPN; CDR2 reads SVGIG (reference sequence). V was pared by 4 bases and J by 3 bases, with 7 bases of the junction left unmatched. CDR3 nucleotide sequence: TGTGCCTGGACCGGACAGGGCGGGTACACCGGGGAGCTGTTTTTT. Protein: CAWTGQGGYTGELFF.

This clonotype was seen many times. The chain employs TRBV13 and TRBJ2-5; 7 bases match TRBD2. Per the germline V gene, CDR1 is PRHDT and CDR2 is FYEKMQ (reference sequence). The CDR3 covers 15 residues. V trimming: 1 base; J trimming: 1 base; junction bases outside the gene matches: 3. CDR3 DNA sequence: TGTGCCAGCAGCTTAGCAGCGGGGTCCCAAGAGACCCAGTACTTC. Translated: CASSLAAGSQETQYF.

In this sample, this clonotype turned up many times. V usage is TRBV28 and J usage is TRBJ2-7, with D possibly being TRBD2 (6 bases). V gave up 8 bases and J gave up 2 bases, with 16 bases separating them. The germline V gene has CDR1 MDHEN and CDR2 SYDVKM. This CDR3 is 14 amino acids long. CDR3 residues: CASVRSGYTYEQYF. CDR3 DNA: TGTGCCAGCGTGAGGAGCGGGTATACCTACGAGCAGTACTTC.

There are many counts of this clonotype. DNA for the CDR3: TGTGCCAGCAGCCTAAAGGAAGTTAGCGAGCAGTACTTC. Translation: CASSLKEVSEQYF. The chain combines TRBV6-5 with TRBJ2-7; D unclear. There are 13 residues in the CDR3. In germline, CDR1 is MNHEY, CDR2 SVGAGI. V was shortened by 6 bases and J by 6 bases, with 15 bases between the two germline ends.

This clonotype has at least ten counts. The rearrangement links TRBV7-2 to TRBJ1-5; D might be TRBD1 (6 bases). The CDR3 covers 15 residues. Per germline, CDR1 SGHTA and CDR2 FQGNSA. V was pared by 3 bases and J by 6 bases, with 15 bases between. This CDR3 reads CASSFSKRGSQPQHF. In nucleotides, the CDR3 is TGTGCCAGCAGCTTTTCTAAGAGGGGGAGTCAGCCCCAGCATTTT.

The chain is built from TRBV6-9 and TRBJ2-7, with D possibly matching TRBD2 (7 bases). CDR3 length equals 14 residues. Germline CDR1 is MNHGY and CDR2 is SVAAGI. Trimming removed 6 bases from V and 3 bases from J, with 15 bases in between. The CDR3 sequence is CASSPRGGFYEQYF. The CDR3 nucleotides are TGTGCCAGCAGCCCTAGGGGGGGCTTCTACGAGCAGTACTTC.

The J gene is TRBJ2-7, the V gene TRBV6-4; a possible D gene is TRBD1 (12 bases). The CDR3 covers 21 residues. Germline-derived CDR1 and CDR2 are MRHNA and SNTAGT. Trimming pared 6 bases from V and 1 base from J, leaving 34 bases between. The CDR3 DNA sequence: TGTGCCAGCAGCCATCCGGGACAGGGGGCCTGGACTAGCGGGTTTTCCTACGAGCAGTACTTC. Amino acids: CASSHPGQGAWTSGFSYEQYF.

This clonotype occurred many times. The CDR3 loop reads CASSLNTGLETQYF. For the CDR3, the DNA is TGTGCCAGCAGCCTCAACACAGGTCTGGAGACCCAGTACTTC. This chain joins TRBV6-2 or TRBV6-3 and TRBJ2-5; TRBD1 is a possible D gene (5 bases). Per germline, CDR1 MNHEY and CDR2 SVGEGT. The CDR3 sequence is 14 residues long. V dropped 6 bases and J dropped 5 bases, with 16 bases sitting between them.

This clonotype was counted ten times or more. The chain joins TRBV6-5 to TRBJ2-7, with TRBD1 identical over 9 bases. V was clipped by 3 bases and J by 3 bases; unmatched bases: 6. The CDR3 spans 15 residues. Per germline, CDR1 MNHEY and CDR2 SVGAGI. In DNA, the CDR3 is TGTGCCAGCAGTTATCGGGGACAGGGTAACTACGAGCAGTACTTC. This encodes CASSYRGQGNYEQYF.

This clonotype showed up many times. CDR3 sequence: CSAFSGTSGRGETQYF. DNA of the CDR3: TGCAGTGCTTTTTCCGGGACTAGCGGGAGAGGGGAGACCCAGTACTTC. The rearrangement uses TRBV20-1 and TRBJ2-5; 14 bases are shared with TRBD2. Germline V gives CDR1 DFQATT, CDR2 SNEGSKA (reference sequence). The V gene end was trimmed by 5 bases and the J gene end by 5 bases; junction bases not matched to a gene: 10. The CDR3 is 16 residues long.

This clonotype was detected ten times or more. The chain employs TRBV5-1 and TRBJ1-1; no definite D call. The CDR3 totals 14 residues. Trimming took 2 bases from V and 1 from J, leaving 9 bases between them. Per germline, CDR1 SGHRS and CDR2 YFSETQ. CDR3 in amino acids: CASSFLQQNTEAFF. For the CDR3, the DNA is TGCGCCAGCAGCTTCCTACAGCAGAACACTGAAGCTTTCTTT.

In this sample, this clonotype turned up many times. The chain is built from TRBV24-1 and TRBJ2-2; D may correspond to TRBD1 or TRBD2 (5 bases each). The CDR3 runs 11 residues. V was cut by 6 bases and J by 13 bases, with 11 bases left in between. The germline V gene encodes CDR1 KGHDR and CDR2 SFDVKD. The CDR3 reads CATSTQGVLFF. CDR3 coding DNA: TGTGCCACCAGTACGCAGGGAGTGCTGTTTTTT.

This clonotype was counted many times. The chain joins TRBV6-2 or TRBV6-3 to TRBJ1-2, with D hard to call. CDR1 is MNHEY, CDR2 SVGEGT, per germline. The V end was cut by 6 bases, the J end by 6 bases, with 8 bases between. This CDR3 is 11 amino acids long. The CDR3 protein is CASSGGDGYTF. Written as DNA, the CDR3 is TGTGCCAGCAGCGGAGGCGATGGCTACACCTTC.

This clonotype was detected many times. The chain links TRBV7-2 to TRBJ2-5; D gene uncertain. The CDR3 runs 14 residues. With 5 bases removed from V and 0 bases from J, the gap between germline ends came to 10 bases. Germline V lookup: CDR1 SGHTA, CDR2 FQGNSA. This CDR3 reads CASSPRLNQETQYF. CDR3 bases: TGTGCCAGCAGCCCTCGACTTAACCAAGAGACCCAGTACTTC.

This clonotype was seen repeatedly, ten times or more. The chain uses TRBV28 and TRBJ2-7; perhaps TRBD1 as D (6 bases). Trimming removed 4 bases at V and 3 bases at J, with 10 bases between. CDR3 length: 13 amino acids. Per germline, CDR1 MDHEN and CDR2 SYDVKM. The CDR3 DNA is TGTGCCAGCAGTTATGGACAGTTCTACGAGCAGTACTTC. Protein: CASSYGQFYEQYF.

DNA of the CDR3: TGTGCCAGCAGTTACTCTTTGGGTGACACCGGGGAGCTGTTTTTT. Protein: CASSYSLGDTGELFF. The chain joins TRBV6-5 to TRBJ2-2; D unresolved. V was shortened by 0 bases and J by 3 bases, with 8 bases between the two germline ends. The length of the CDR3 is 15 residues. The germline gives CDR1 MNHEY, CDR2 SVGAGI.

There are many counts of this clonotype. The chain uses TRBV4-2 and TRBJ1-1, with D tentatively TRBD1 (6 bases). V was clipped by 1 base and J by 7 bases, with 13 bases between them. Germline V lookup: CDR1 LGHNA, CDR2 YNFKEQ. The CDR3 has 14 amino acids. The CDR3 sequence is CASSQARGALEAFF. In DNA form, the CDR3 reads TGTGCCAGCAGCCAAGCGAGGGGGGCTCTTGAAGCTTTCTTT.

J is TRBJ2-5 and V is TRBV7-8, with 7 bases aligning to TRBD2. Germline CDR1 reads SGHVS; CDR2 reads FQNEAQ. Unmatched junction bases numbered 6, after V lost 0 bases and J lost 5 bases. CDR3 length equals 15 residues. The CDR3: CASSLASGPTETQYF. CDR3 bases: TGTGCCAGCAGCTTAGCTAGCGGGCCGACCGAGACCCAGTACTTC.

This clonotype was seen at least ten times. The J gene is TRBJ2-7, the V gene TRBV7-2, with TRBD1 identical over 8 bases. Germline trimming cut 3 bases from V and 1 base from J; bases unmatched to any gene: 11. The CDR3 is 17 amino acids. Germline V CDR1 and CDR2: SGHTA, FQGNSA. CDR3 in DNA: TGTGCCAGCAGCTTGGCCCTCTTCCGGGACAGGTCCTACGAGCAGTACTTC. It translates to CASSLALFRDRSYEQYF.